These T cell receptor beta chains were read from a single sample in a study of vaccination and CD4 T cells after COVID-19. These receptors lack a known antigen. TCRdb ran MiXCR on the PCR reads and lists one entry per CDR3 protein. This sample yields about 21,000 distinct CDR3 sequences, of which about 51% are seen a single time; about 4.9% belongs to the top ten. The specimen was CD4+ T cells from blood, cultured in vitro. Receptors originate from a human donor who had recovered from COVID-19. Each CDR3 is given with its conserved first and last residue. Each record gives: D gene, clone size, J gene, V gene, CDR3 protein, CDR3 DNA. The D gene is left open where the match is weak. Clone sizes are given selectively: once, few, many, or a class where the clone is expanded.

d_call: .
clone_size: few
j_call: TRBJ1-1
v_call: TRBV24-1
cdr3_aa: CATSDSRYTEAFF
cdr3_nt: TGTGCCACCAGTGACTCCCGTTACACTGAAGCTTTCTTT

d_call: TRBD2
clone_size: .
j_call: TRBJ2-3
v_call: TRBV7-9
cdr3_aa: CASSPQLAASTDTQYF
cdr3_nt: TGTGCCAGCAGCCCTCAGCTAGCGGCTAGCACAGATACGCAGTATTTT

d_call: .
clone_size: few
j_call: TRBJ1-1
v_call: TRBV11-3
cdr3_aa: CASSLEGGQNTEAFF
cdr3_nt: TGTGCCAGCAGCTTAGAGGGGGGACAGAACACTGAAGCTTTCTTT

d_call: TRBD1
clone_size: .
j_call: TRBJ1-6
v_call: TRBV7-2
cdr3_aa: CASSLVWDRGNSPLHF
cdr3_nt: TGTGCCAGCAGCTTAGTTTGGGACAGGGGGAATTCACCCCTCCACTTT

d_call: TRBD1
clone_size: .
j_call: TRBJ1-6
v_call: TRBV20-1
cdr3_aa: CSAEGARDNSPLHF
cdr3_nt: TGCAGTGCTGAGGGGGCGCGGGATAATTCACCCCTCCACTTT

d_call: .
clone_size: .
j_call: TRBJ2-5
v_call: TRBV20-1
cdr3_aa: CSASGKETQYF
cdr3_nt: TGCAGTGCTAGCGGTAAAGAGACCCAGTACTTC

d_call: .
clone_size: few
j_call: TRBJ1-5
v_call: TRBV28
cdr3_aa: CASSPKRYNQPQHF
cdr3_nt: TGTGCCAGCAGCCCTAAGAGGTACAATCAGCCCCAGCATTTT

d_call: TRBD1
clone_size: .
j_call: TRBJ2-7
v_call: TRBV2
cdr3_aa: CASGQGLSEQYF
cdr3_nt: TGTGCCAGCGGACAGGGTCTTTCCGAGCAGTACTTC

d_call: .
clone_size: .
j_call: TRBJ2-2
v_call: TRBV5-1
cdr3_aa: CASSLGTNTGELFF
cdr3_nt: TGCGCCAGCAGCTTAGGAACGAACACCGGGGAGCTGTTTTTT

d_call: TRBD1
clone_size: few
j_call: TRBJ1-6
v_call: TRBV7-8
cdr3_aa: CASSLEGTAVFSYNSPLHF
cdr3_nt: TGTGCCAGCAGCTTAGAGGGGACAGCCGTCTTCTCCTATAATTCACCCCTCCACTTT

d_call: .
clone_size: few
j_call: TRBJ2-5
v_call: TRBV24-1
cdr3_aa: CATSDPGQSAGSVGTQYF
cdr3_nt: TGTGCCACCAGTGATCCTGGTCAATCGGCAGGGAGCGTGGGGACCCAGTACTTC

d_call: TRBD2
clone_size: .
j_call: TRBJ2-3
v_call: TRBV7-9
cdr3_aa: CASSIGLAPQYF
cdr3_nt: TGTGCCAGCAGCATCGGACTAGCCCCGCAGTATTTT

d_call: .
clone_size: .
j_call: TRBJ1-2
v_call: TRBV19
cdr3_aa: CASSMKGTNYGYTF
cdr3_nt: TGTGCCAGTAGTATGAAGGGAACTAACTATGGCTACACCTTC

d_call: .
clone_size: .
j_call: TRBJ2-7
v_call: TRBV27
cdr3_aa: CASSVDSLSFKQYF
cdr3_nt: TGTGCCAGCAGTGTGGACAGTCTCTCCTTTAAGCAGTACTTC

d_call: .
clone_size: .
j_call: TRBJ1-1
v_call: TRBV5-4
cdr3_aa: CASSTQGGGTEAFF
cdr3_nt: TGTGCCAGCAGCACACAGGGTGGAGGTACTGAAGCTTTCTTT

d_call: .
clone_size: .
j_call: TRBJ1-5
v_call: TRBV12-3/TRBV12-4
cdr3_aa: CASSPTDVTVFNQPQHF
cdr3_nt: TGTGCCAGCAGTCCCACTGATGTGACAGTTTTCAATCAGCCCCAGCATTTT

d_call: TRBD2
clone_size: few
j_call: TRBJ2-3
v_call: TRBV7-2
cdr3_aa: CATAVQAGRADTQYF
cdr3_nt: TGTGCCACCGCAGTCCAAGCGGGGAGGGCAGATACGCAGTATTTT

d_call: TRBD1
clone_size: few
j_call: TRBJ1-5
v_call: TRBV28
cdr3_aa: CASRSRGLSSHF
cdr3_nt: TGTGCCAGCCGATCGAGGGGGCTCTCGTCGCATTTT

d_call: TRBD2
clone_size: .
j_call: TRBJ2-2
v_call: TRBV20-1
cdr3_aa: CSARDGLLAGNTGELFF
cdr3_nt: TGCAGTGCTAGAGATGGGCTACTAGCGGGGAACACCGGGGAGCTGTTTTTT

d_call: .
clone_size: few
j_call: TRBJ2-7
v_call: TRBV7-9
cdr3_aa: CASSPVEGDSPYEQYF
cdr3_nt: TGTGCCAGCAGCCCCGTGGAAGGCGACAGCCCCTACGAGCAGTACTTC

d_call: .
clone_size: once
j_call: TRBJ2-1
v_call: TRBV5-4
cdr3_aa: CASSSPRSASSYNEQFF
cdr3_nt: TGTGCCAGCAGCTCACCCCGGAGCGCGAGCTCCTACAATGAGCAGTTCTTC

d_call: .
clone_size: .
j_call: TRBJ2-7
v_call: TRBV27
cdr3_aa: CASSLSYSSYEQYF
cdr3_nt: TGTGCCAGCAGTTTATCTTACAGTTCCTACGAGCAGTACTTC

d_call: .
clone_size: .
j_call: TRBJ1-5
v_call: TRBV7-8
cdr3_aa: CASSLEDGLKPQHF
cdr3_nt: TGTGCCAGCAGCTTAGAGGACGGGCTAAAGCCCCAGCATTTT